The clone carrying this TCR beta chain was counted only a few times. Its antigen remains unknown. From germline, CDR1 is SEHNR and CDR2 FQNEAQ (reference sequence). Trimming removed 6 bases at V and 4 bases at J, with 12 bases between. The CDR3 totals 13 residues. This entry is derived from a study of T-cell memory formation after mild COVID-19. Each CDR3 protein is one row after TCRdb ran MiXCR on the 5' RACE reads. The profile shows roughly 500,000 distinct CDR3 sequences, about a fifth of them singletons. General study points: Later expanders leaned toward CD4+, whereas clones contracting from day 15 to 85 were balanced CD4/CD8.

This rearrangement joins TRBV7-9 to TRBJ1-1; weak D call: TRBD1 (6 bases). The sequenced material came from PBMCs or a T cell subset sorted from them (not recorded which). This TCR came from an adult woman who had mild COVID-19 (a few samples of this study predate the infection). Cell type and time point are not known. The CDR3 sequence: CASRQIQGTEAFF. In nucleotides, the CDR3 is TGTGCCAGCAGACAGATACAGGGCACTGAAGCTTTCTTT.